Each of the 29 T cell receptor beta chains below was sequenced from the same sample in a study of cytomegalovirus exposure and HLA in healthy donors. Researchers ran the PCR with 60 Vbeta and 13 Jbeta primers. Method: immunoSEQ multiplex PCR; TCRdb's copy keeps in-frame clones and lacks some. Altogether around 100,000 clones are present, 79% being singletons, with the ten largest covering 3.5% to 4.5%. The sample was PBMCs. These receptor sequences come from a man in his fifties in good health and CMV-seropositive.

This clone was seen once. This sequence joins TRBV27 and TRBJ1-5, with a tentative D call TRBD1 (5 bases). The ends were cut back, 5 bases at V and 7 bases at J, with 15 bases in the middle. Germline CDR1 is MNHEY and CDR2 is SMNVEV (reference sequence). This CDR3 is built from 14 residues. CDR3 residues: CASSRGTGEQPQHF. CDR3 nucleotide sequence: TGTGCCAGCAGTCGGGGGACGGGCGAACAGCCCCAGCATTTT.

This sequence joins TRBV5-6 and TRBJ2-7; TRBD2 is a possible D gene (6 bases). V was trimmed by 4 bases and J by 5 bases, leaving 22 bases between them. The CDR3 sequence is 16 residues long. Germline CDR1 is SGHDT and CDR2 is YYEEEE. The CDR3 DNA is TGTGCCAGCAGCCTTCCGGGGGTGGGGCGCACCCACGAGCAGTACTTC. It is translated as CASSLPGVGRTHEQYF.

The V gene is TRBV2, the J gene TRBJ2-7; no definite D call. CDR3 length equals 16 residues. Germline lookup yields CDR1 SNHLY and CDR2 FYNNEI. V lost 0 bases and J lost 6, with 18 bases in between. The CDR3, as DNA: TGTGCCAGCAGTGAAGCGCTTCCGGGTCAAACGTTCGAGCAGTACTTC. It translates to CASSEALPGQTFEQYF.

This chain uses TRBV10-3 with TRBJ2-7; perhaps TRBD1 as D (7 bases). V was shortened by 2 bases and J by 6 bases, with 17 bases between the two germline ends. The CDR3 consists of 15 residues. Germline V gives CDR1 ENHRY, CDR2 SYGVKD. This CDR3 reads CAISEQGAGGGEQYF. The DNA of the CDR3 is TGTGCCATCAGTGAGCAGGGAGCAGGGGGAGGCGAGCAGTACTTC.

The V gene is TRBV7-9, the J gene TRBJ1-6, with unresolved D. Trimming pared 2 bases from V and 7 bases from J, leaving 15 bases between. In germline, CDR1 is SEHNR, CDR2 FQNEAQ (reference sequence). The CDR3 has 16 residues. This chain's CDR3 is CASSLILGVGNSPLHF. In nucleotides, the CDR3 is TGTGCCAGCAGCTTAATTCTCGGGGTAGGAAATTCACCCCTCCACTTT.

The CDR3 reads CASSGNSGPGDTQYF. Here the CDR3 DNA reads TGCGCCAGCAGCGGTAACTCTGGGCCCGGAGATACGCAGTATTTT. The genes are TRBV4-3 and TRBJ2-3; D uncertain. This CDR3 contains 15 residues. Germline lookup yields CDR1 LGHNA and CDR2 YSLEER. V was trimmed by 5 bases and J by 5 bases, leaving 17 bases between them.

This clone appeared a single time. This chain joins TRBV7-9 and TRBJ2-2, with D hard to call. V was clipped by 5 bases and J by 0 bases, with 4 bases between them. CDR1 SEHNR and CDR2 FQNEAQ come from the germline V gene (reference sequence). CDR3 length: 13 amino acids. This CDR3 reads CASSPSNTGELFF. In nucleotides, the CDR3 is TGTGCCAGCAGCCCATCGAACACCGGGGAGCTGTTTTTT.

Here the CDR3 reads CASSPTRDRGQPQHF. For the CDR3, the DNA is TGTGCCAGTAGTCCTACCCGGGACAGGGGACAGCCCCAGCATTTT. This chain connects TRBV19 to TRBJ1-5; 10 positions match TRBD1. V shed 5 bases and J 7 bases; nucleotides not matched to a gene: 8. The CDR3 is 15 amino acids. Per the germline V gene, CDR1 is LNHDA and CDR2 is SQIVND (reference sequence).

The chain links TRBV7-2 to TRBJ2-3; TRBD1 matches at 10 bases. The CDR3 is 13 residues long. V gave up 8 bases and J gave up 3 bases; unmatched junction bases: 2. Germline CDR1 reads SGHTA; CDR2 reads FQGNSA. The CDR3 coding sequence is TGTGCCAGCCGGGACAGGGGAACAGATACGCAGTATTTT. Translation gives CASRDRGTDTQYF.

This chain connects TRBV30 to TRBJ2-5; 8 bases match TRBD2. Per the germline V gene, CDR1 is GTSNPN and CDR2 is SVGIG (reference sequence). Trimming took 0 bases from V and 6 from J; bases not matched to a gene: 3. The CDR3 extends over 13 amino acids. The CDR3 loop reads CAWSVGLVQTQYF. In DNA, the CDR3 is TGTGCCTGGAGTGTGGGACTAGTACAGACCCAGTACTTC.

The rearrangement uses TRBV30 and TRBJ2-7; D is possibly TRBD1 (6 bases). Germline loops: CDR1 GTSNPN, CDR2 SVGIG (reference sequence). CDR3 length: 11 amino acids. V dropped 4 bases and J dropped 3 bases, with 7 bases sitting between them. CDR3 protein: CAWKDSYEQYF. The CDR3 bases are TGTGCCTGGAAGGACAGCTACGAGCAGTACTTC.

This sequence joins TRBV6-5 and TRBJ2-1, with TRBD1 matching over 9 bases. Trimming at V came to 2 bases and at J to 7 bases, leaving 6 bases not matched to a gene. This CDR3 has 15 amino acids. The V gene's germline CDR1 is MNHEY and CDR2 SVGAGI. DNA for the CDR3: TGTGCCAGCAGTTACCCACAGGGGGCGCGAAATGAGCAGTTCTTC. Protein product: CASSYPQGARNEQFF.

In this sample, this clone turned up a few times. This sequence joins TRBV12-1 and TRBJ2-5; TRBD1 reflects the table's D call only, with no check against the DNA. TRBV12-1 is classified as a pseudogene. The CDR3 runs to 15 residues. The CDR3 DNA reads as TGTGCCAGCAGCCACGAAAGTCCAGGGGAAGAGACCCAGTACTTC. Translated, it gives CASSHESPGEETQYF.

The sample holds a few counts of this clone. This chain uses TRBV4-1 with TRBJ2-5; the match to TRBD2 covers 9 bases. The trim removed 4 bases at V and 7 bases at J, leaving 10 bases unmatched. This CDR3 has 15 amino acids. The V gene's germline CDR1 is MGHRA and CDR2 YSYEKL. CDR3: CASSLETSGSGTQYF. The CDR3 region has the DNA TGCGCCAGCAGCCTGGAGACTAGCGGATCCGGGACCCAGTACTTC.

The J gene is TRBJ2-5, the V gene TRBV7-2, with 10 bases matching TRBD2. Germline V CDR1 and CDR2: SGHTA, FQGNSA. CDR3 length: 13 amino acids. After removal of 5 bases from V and 7 bases from J, the junction contained 4 bases not matched to a gene. CDR3 nucleotide sequence: TGTGCCAGCAGCGGACTAGCGGAGGGGACCCAGTACTTC. Protein: CASSGLAEGTQYF.

The rearrangement joins TRBV7-6 to TRBJ2-4, with unresolved D. The CDR3 is made up of 15 amino acids. With 5 bases removed from V and 4 bases from J, the gap between germline ends came to 15 bases. Germline V CDR1 and CDR2: SGHVS, FNYEAQ. CDR3: CASSPGVSDKNIQYF. Written as DNA, the CDR3 is TGTGCCAGCAGCCCCGGAGTGAGCGATAAAAACATTCAGTACTTC.

The V and J genes are TRBV7-9 and TRBJ2-5; 11 bases map to TRBD1. Per germline, CDR1 SEHNR and CDR2 FQNEAQ (reference sequence). Trimming removed 1 base from V and 5 bases from J; junction bases left unmatched: 6. CDR3 length equals 16 residues. The CDR3 DNA reads as TGTGCCAGCAGCTTAGGGACAGGGGGCGCATGGGAGACCCAGTACTTC. Its protein product is CASSLGTGGAWETQYF.

This clone was observed a handful of times. DNA of the CDR3: TGTGCCAGCAGCTTATACCCCGGACTAGCGAAGAACACCGGGGAGCTGTTTTTT. Translating gives CASSLYPGLAKNTGELFF. This sequence joins TRBV11-2 and TRBJ2-2; 9 nucleotides match TRBD2. Trimming cost V 2 bases and J 1 base; bases outside gene matches: 8. The CDR3 extends over 18 amino acids. Germline CDR1 and CDR2: SGHAT and FQNNGV.

J is TRBJ2-1 and V is TRBV29-1; 12 bases are a match to TRBD1. CDR3 size: 14 residues. J lost 10 bases, V lost 5 bases, and 9 bases had no gene match. Looked up from germline, CDR1 is SQVTM and CDR2 is ANQGSEA. Here the CDR3 reads CSVFGTGGRREQFF. CDR3 bases: TGCAGCGTTTTCGGGACAGGGGGCAGGCGGGAGCAGTTCTTC.

The V and J genes are TRBV23-1 and TRBJ2-7; 8 nucleotides line up with TRBD1. TRBV23-1 is noted as an ORF with a role that remains uncertain. This CDR3 spans 16 amino acids. J lost 7 bases, V lost 3 bases, and 14 bases had no gene match. The CDR3 bases are TGCGCCAGCAGTCAGGCACCATGGTGGACAGGGCGAGAGCAGTACTTC. Translating gives CASSQAPWWTGREQYF.

The J gene is TRBJ1-2, the V gene TRBV28; TRBD1 aligns across 10 bases. Germline V gives CDR1 MDHEN, CDR2 SYDVKM. CDR3 length: 15 residues. The V segment lost 4 bases and the J segment 1 base; nucleotides outside the gene matches: 3. The CDR3 loop reads CASSSWTGGNYGYTF. The CDR3 DNA follows: TGTGCCAGCAGTTCCTGGACAGGGGGTAACTATGGCTACACCTTC.

The CDR3 coding sequence is TGTGCCATCAGCGAGCCCGGGGGGGGAAGCTCCTACGAGCAGTACTTC. It is translated as CAISEPGGGSSYEQYF. V is TRBV10-3 and J is TRBJ2-7, with 8 bases matching TRBD2. Germline CDR1 and CDR2: ENHRY and SYGVKD. The CDR3 runs 16 residues. V trimming: 6 bases; J trimming: 0 bases; junction bases outside the gene matches: 10.

V usage is TRBV7-2 and J usage is TRBJ2-1; the match to TRBD2 covers 8 bases. Germline-derived CDR1 and CDR2 are SGHTA and FQGNSA. The CDR3 has 15 amino acids. J lost 4 bases, V lost 4 bases, and 6 bases had no gene match. CDR3 sequence reads: CASSSSGLAYNEQFF. In DNA form, the CDR3 reads TGTGCCAGCAGCTCTAGTGGACTAGCATACAATGAGCAGTTCTTC.

The rearrangement uses TRBV11-2 and TRBJ1-3; D not certain. There are 16 residues in the CDR3. Looked up from germline, CDR1 is SGHAT and CDR2 is FQNNGV. Between the trimmed V and J ends, which lost 5 bases and 3 bases, there was a span of 17 bases. The CDR3 DNA reads as TGTGCCAGCAGCAACTACGGACGGAGGGTTGGAAACACCATATATTTT. Translation: CASSNYGRRVGNTIYF.

This clone appeared a few times. This chain uses TRBV19 with TRBJ2-7; 7 bases agree with TRBD1. Germline V gene data show CDR1 as LNHDA and CDR2 as SQIVND (reference sequence). J gave up 3 bases and V 3 bases, and 8 bases lay outside the gene matches. CDR3 length equals 15 residues. The CDR3 nucleotides read TGTGCCAGTAGTATTCGGGACAGCCCCTTCTACGAGCAGTACTTC. This translates into CASSIRDSPFYEQYF. Based on the CDR3 plus reference TRBV19 and TRBJ2-7, the full variable domain is DGGITQSPKYLFRKEGQNVTLSCEQNLNHDAMYWYRQDPGQGLRLIYYSQIVNDFQKGDIAEGYSVSREKKESFPLTVTSAQKNPTAFYLCASSIRDSPFYEQYFGPGTRLTVT.

The chain links TRBV7-2 to TRBJ1-3; possibly TRBD1 for D (6 bases). The CDR3 is 15 residues long. Germline values: CDR1 SGHTA, CDR2 FQGNSA. The V end was cut by 5 bases, the J end by 2 bases, with 13 bases between. CDR3 sequence reads: CASSVGGATGNTIYF. In nucleotides, the CDR3 is TGTGCCAGCAGCGTGGGGGGGGCAACTGGAAACACCATATATTTT.

The chain couples TRBV29-1 to TRBJ2-3; unclear D gene. This CDR3 is 13 amino acids long. Trimming took 5 bases from V and 4 from J, leaving 13 bases between them. Germline V gene data show CDR1 as SQVTM and CDR2 as ANQGSEA. The CDR3 here is CSVSVPFSDTQYF. CDR3 nucleotide sequence: TGCAGCGTTTCGGTCCCCTTTTCAGATACGCAGTATTTT.

The chain employs TRBV20-1 and TRBJ1-2, with D perhaps TRBD1 (5 bases). The CDR3 length is 10 residues. Germline CDR1 and CDR2: DFQATT and SNEGSKA (reference sequence). V lost 8 bases and J lost 8, with 12 bases in between. The CDR3 here is CSPSGDGYTF. The CDR3 DNA sequence: TGCAGTCCCAGCGGGGACGGCTACACCTTC.

The rearrangement uses TRBV28 and TRBJ1-5; D is unresolved. Germline values: CDR1 MDHEN, CDR2 SYDVKM. This CDR3 has 14 residues. V lost 6 bases and J lost 0, with 9 bases in between. The CDR3 nucleotides are TGTGCCAGCAGCCTTACTTATAGCAATCAGCCCCAGCATTTT. The encoded protein is CASSLTYSNQPQHF.